This TCR beta chain is from a study of OX40 agonist ivuxolimab in advanced cancers. Study-level information: Patients in dose escalation had liver, melanoma, kidney or head and neck cancers. Overall study findings and caveats: At 0.1 to 3.0 mg/kg and by week 6, clonal expansion occurred in CD4+ and CD8+ blood T cells.

A remark on this clone: The target antigen is unknown. The junction differs from germline at one of its ends, possibly a read error. This same CDR3 is encoded by further DNA sequences in the sample.

Libraries were prepared by immunoSEQ multiplex PCR; TCRdb keeps only in-frame clonotypes and omits some of them. The table shows tens of thousands of clones, with around 85% occurring only once. The germline gives CDR1 SNHLY, CDR2 FYNNEI. This CDR3 is built from 15 residues. This receptor was identified in an adult with an advanced solid tumor such as melanoma, head and neck, liver or kidney cancer. Sample: CD4+ or CD8+ T cells sorted from blood, taken in a trial of the OX40 agonist ivuxolimab. V is TRBV2 and J is TRBJ1-1; 7 nucleotides agree with TRBD1. The CDR3 loop is CASSEEIQGQTEAFF. The CDR3 DNA reads TGTGCCAGCAGTGAAGAAATACAGGGACAGACTGAAGCCTTCTTT.